These 9 T cell receptor beta chains were sequenced from one sample in a study of blood T cell repertoires in COVID-19. The method was immunoSEQ multiplex PCR; TCRdb's version includes in-frame clones alone and lacks a portion of them. Among over 100,000 clones listed, about 80% were seen once. Input material: peripheral blood. Receptors were obtained from a man aged 55 to 69 with acute or convalescent COVID-19.

This clone came up once. The same CDR3 arises from other DNA sequences in this sample as well. This chain connects TRBV2 to TRBJ1-1, with TRBD1 as a possible D gene (5 bases). Trimming removed 5 bases from V and 1 base from J, with 8 bases in between. In germline, CDR1 is SNHLY, CDR2 FYNNEI. This CDR3 region has 13 residues. CDR3 region: CASSPTGNTEAFF. The CDR3 DNA reads as TGTGCCAGCAGTCCAACAGGGAACACTGAAGCTTTCTTT.

The sample holds a few counts of this clone. The CDR3 coding sequence is TGTGCCAGCACCTCTAGGGGCACCGGGGAGCTGTTTTTT. It is translated as CASTSRGTGELFF. J is TRBJ2-2 and V is TRBV21-1; the table's D call of TRBD1 was not tested on the DNA. TRBV21-1 is a pseudogene. This CDR3 has 13 amino acids.

A note on this clone: The germline gene is not matched at one end of the junction; a read error may be the cause. The rearrangement uses TRBV27 and TRBJ2-5; weak D call: TRBD1 (5 bases). CDR1 MNHEY and CDR2 SMNVEV come from the germline V gene (reference sequence). The CDR3 has 15 residues. The CDR3 is CASSLSAQVQKTQYF. DNA for the CDR3: TGTGCCAGCAGTTTATCCGCACAGGTCCAAAAGACCCAGTACTTC.

This chain links TRBV6-5 with TRBJ2-1, with TRBD2 matching over 9 bases. This CDR3 comprises 16 residues. Germline trimming cut 0 bases from V and 6 bases from J; bases unmatched to any gene: 6. Germline CDR1 MNHEY, CDR2 SVGAGI. The CDR3 here is CASSYSRLAALNEQFF. In nucleotides, the CDR3 is TGTGCCAGCAGTTACTCCCGACTAGCGGCCCTCAATGAGCAGTTCTTC.

The rearrangement joins TRBV5-1 to TRBJ1-6, with D unresolved. V was pared by 6 bases and J by 7 bases, with 11 bases between. The CDR3 has 13 amino acids. In germline, CDR1 is SGHRS, CDR2 YFSETQ. The CDR3 coding sequence is TGCGCCAGCAAGCGGTCAGACAATTCACCCCTCCACTTT. Amino acid sequence: CASKRSDNSPLHF.

J is TRBJ1-1 and V is TRBV7-9; D is unresolved. The CDR3 is made up of 12 amino acids. CDR1 and CDR2 (germline): SEHNR, FQNEAQ (reference sequence). V was trimmed by 5 bases and J by 7 bases, leaving 11 bases between them. The CDR3 bases are TGTGCCAGCAGCCGTAGTGGTTTTGAAGCTTTCTTT. It specifies CASSRSGFEAFF.

The chain has TRBV24-1 and TRBJ2-2, with a tentative D call TRBD1 (6 bases). Germline V gene lookup returns CDR1 KGHDR and CDR2 SFDVKD. The CDR3 has 15 amino acids. With 5 bases removed from V and 2 bases from J, the gap between germline ends came to 11 bases. Here the CDR3 reads CATSGLDRNTGELFF. DNA of the CDR3: TGTGCCACCAGTGGACTGGACAGAAACACCGGGGAGCTGTTTTTT.

The rearrangement uses TRBV9 and TRBJ2-1; D unresolved. The ends were cut back, 2 bases at V and 8 bases at J, with 14 bases in the middle. The CDR3 runs 14 residues. CDR1 and CDR2 from the germline V gene are SGDLS and YYNGEE. For the CDR3, the DNA is TGTGCCAGCAGCGTGGGCCAGTTAATCGATGAGCAGTTCTTC. This sequence encodes CASSVGQLIDEQFF.

The chain recombines TRBV19 with TRBJ2-5; D unresolved. Trimming left V 5 bases short and J 5 bases short, with 15 bases between. The CDR3 has 14 residues. CDR1 and CDR2 (germline): LNHDA, SQIVND (reference sequence). CDR3 region: CASSDGGTRETQYF. DNA for the CDR3: TGTGCCAGTAGTGATGGTGGCACGCGGGAGACCCAGTACTTC. Based on the CDR3 plus reference TRBV19 and TRBJ2-5, the full variable domain is DGGITQSPKYLFRKEGQNVTLSCEQNLNHDAMYWYRQDPGQGLRLIYYSQIVNDFQKGDIAEGYSVSREKKESFPLTVTSAQKNPTAFYLCASSDGGTRETQYFGPGTRLLVL.